The entry that follows covers one T cell receptor beta chain sequence. This clone's antigen is unknown. No qualities accompany the bases; no much larger clone lies one base away. Spanning cysteine to phenylalanine, the CDR3 consists of 15 amino acids. Only the CDR3 portion is preserved as DNA: 45 bases, with reading frame beginning at the first base. At the junction V is shortened by 2 bases and J by 2 bases; bases outside the gene matches: 3. What this sample's treatment or condition label stands for: allogeneic hematopoietic cell transplantation with graft depleted of TCRalphabeta T cells and CD19 B cells. Transplant recipients were children who received TCRalphabeta/CD19-depleted allogeneic hematopoietic cell grafts. The data belong to a study of T-cell reconstitution after alpha-beta-depleted transplantation in children (dated by TCRdb to 2016 to 2018). Background on the whole study: The study quantitatively tracked T-cell immune reconstitution after TCRalphabeta/CD19-depleted allogeneic hematopoietic cell transplantation in children using TCR repertoire profiling. Broad study findings and their caveats: The frequencies of hyperexpanded clones fell over the following months, and after one year, T-cell counts and TCRbeta diversity were mostly attributed to newly produced T cells. About two months after transplant, the apparently early recovery of alphabetaT-cell counts reportedly depended on just several hundred clones that had expanded rapidly and came from non-depleted graft cells. In some patients, the high TCRbeta diversity seen at day 60 was put down to recipient T cells and intrathymic progenitors that had survived conditioning.

To prepare the library, PCR was applied. The run used an Illumina HiSeq 2500. TCR library preparation used molecular barcoding, with unique molecular identifiers applied to normalize quantification of the TCRbeta repertoire. The raw public reads went through TCRdb reprocessing: fastp at Q25, MiXCR clone calling, in-frame beta chains kept. Each CDR3 protein gets just one entry, which takes the most common genes and DNA from the rows behind it. Present in this sample are a few hundred thousand distinct CDR3 sequences, over 20% of which were seen just once. Under 45% of the sample is held by the ten biggest clonotypes.

Here the chain combines TRBV12-3 or TRBV12-4 and TRBJ2-5; TRBD1 matches 9 bases in the middle. The origin of this receptor is a boy under two years old with Wiskott-Aldrich syndrome, due to receive a stem cell transplant. The sequenced sample was PBMCs, obtained before TCRalphabeta/CD19-depleted stem cell transplant. In nucleotides, the sequence is TGTGCCAGCAGTTTACAGGGACAGGGACAAGAGACCCAGTACTTC. Its translation is CASSLQGQGQETQYF.